The subject of this entry is one T cell receptor (beta chain). The data were taken from a study of technical replicates of blood from a few donors. The protocol was immunoSEQ multiplex PCR, while the TCRdb copy is restricted to in-frame clones and leaves out a portion. The repertoire has under 65,000 clones, around 88% of them found once; the top ten carry roughly 5.1%. V was pared by 6 bases and J by 5 bases, with 8 bases of the junction left unmatched. Per germline, CDR1 LNHDA and CDR2 SQIVND (reference sequence). CDR3 length: 15 residues. The clonotype originates from a human donor in good health. Some clones in this sample may be carry-over from other donors' samples. The chain uses TRBV19 and TRBJ2-1, with 9 bases that match TRBD1. The sample consisted of PBMCs. The CDR3 DNA reads TGTGCCAGTAGCACGATAAGGACAGGGGACAATGAGCAGTTCTTC. It translates to CASSTIRTGDNEQFF.